Listed here are 4 T cell receptor beta chains from one sample, sequenced in a study of identifying expanded T cells in peripheral blood. This table comes from immunoSEQ multiplex PCR, and its TCRdb copy is limited to in-frame clones, with some not included. The table shows approximately 110,000 clones, with around 89% occurring only once. Sample: blood. The receptors originated from a person between 18 and 75 years old in good health.

The V call is TRBV9, the J call TRBJ2-2; 8 bases fit TRBD2. Germline V gives CDR1 SGDLS, CDR2 YYNGEE. The CDR3 covers 15 residues. J gave up 7 bases and V 6 bases, and 11 bases lay outside the gene matches. The CDR3 DNA reads TGTGCCAGCAAACGGGGGGGCGCCGAGTTCGGGGAGCTGTTTTTT. Its protein product is CASKRGGAEFGELFF.

This sequence joins TRBV7-9 and TRBJ2-1, with a possible D match to TRBD1 (6 bases). Trimming stripped 4 bases from V and 9 bases from J, with 19 bases between. Germline CDR1 SEHNR, CDR2 FQNEAQ (reference sequence). This CDR3 spans 15 amino acids. CDR3 amino acids: CASSSIQGPGREQFF. The CDR3 DNA follows: TGTGCCAGCAGCTCGATACAGGGTCCGGGGCGTGAGCAGTTCTTC.

The chain combines TRBV19 with TRBJ1-1, with 10 bases that match TRBD1. The CDR3 has 13 residues. The trim removed 3 bases at V and 7 bases at J, leaving 2 bases unmatched. Germline V gene sequence: CDR1 LNHDA, CDR2 SQIVND (reference sequence). This chain's CDR3 is CASSIGDRGEAFF. The CDR3 coding sequence is TGTGCCAGTAGTATTGGGGACAGGGGTGAAGCTTTCTTT. Supplemented by reference TRBV19 and TRBJ1-1, the full variable domain reads DGGITQSPKYLFRKEGQNVTLSCEQNLNHDAMYWYRQDPGQGLRLIYYSQIVNDFQKGDIAEGYSVSREKKESFPLTVTSAQKNPTAFYLCASSIGDRGEAFFGQGTRLTVV.

V is TRBV4-2 and J is TRBJ2-3, with TRBD2 identical over 10 bases. Germline CDR1 reads LGHNA; CDR2 reads YNFKEQ. V lost 5 bases to trimming and J lost 2 bases; unmatched junction nucleotides: 16. The CDR3 has 19 residues. CDR3 residues: CASSGPGTSVQLITDTQYF. Written as DNA, the CDR3 is TGTGCCAGCAGCGGCCCCGGGACTAGCGTTCAGTTGATCACAGATACGCAGTATTTT.